Within the sample, the clone carrying this TCR beta chain is medium-sized (0.01 to 0.1%). The antigen is undetermined. These data are taken from a study of CD8+ T cells in alopecia areata. Study-wide context: It was 6 to 18 months of tofacitinib, and then there were 6 months off drug. Findings of the study overall: Scalp sequencing also captures normal skin's resident alphabeta T cells.

The length of the CDR3 is 12 residues. Germline assignment: CDR1 ENHRY and CDR2 SYGVKD. Deletions cut 7 bases from V and 1 base from J, with 7 bases between. The investigators collected lesional scalp punch biopsies and peripheral blood from alopecia areata patients. RNA, once extracted, was reverse transcribed into cDNA for use as the sequencing template. Clones were read by immunoSEQ multiplex PCR, and TCRdb kept only the in-frame ones, dropping some. Among more than 10,000 clones listed, roughly 60% were seen once. This chain uses TRBV10-3 with TRBJ1-1; D not certain. The sequence derives from a human donor with alopecia areata. Sequencing was performed on skin, taken at week 0. CDR3 sequence: CAIKHANTEAFF. As DNA, the CDR3 is TGTGCCATCAAGCATGCGAACACTGAAGCTTTCTTT.